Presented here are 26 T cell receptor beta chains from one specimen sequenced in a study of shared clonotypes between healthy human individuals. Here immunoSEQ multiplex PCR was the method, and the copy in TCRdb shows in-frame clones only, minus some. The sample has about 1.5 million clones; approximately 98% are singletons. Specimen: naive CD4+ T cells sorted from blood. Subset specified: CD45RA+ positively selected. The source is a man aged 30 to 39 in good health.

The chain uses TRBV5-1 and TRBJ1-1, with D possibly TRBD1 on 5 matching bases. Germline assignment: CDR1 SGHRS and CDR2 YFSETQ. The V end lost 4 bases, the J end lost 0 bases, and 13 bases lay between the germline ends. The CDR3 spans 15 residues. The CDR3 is CASSVGPLLNTEAFF. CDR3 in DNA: TGCGCCAGCAGCGTGGGACCGCTATTGAACACTGAAGCTTTCTTT.

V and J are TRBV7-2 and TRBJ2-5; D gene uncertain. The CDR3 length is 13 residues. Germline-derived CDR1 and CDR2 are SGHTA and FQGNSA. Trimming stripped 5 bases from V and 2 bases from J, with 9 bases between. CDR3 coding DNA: TGTGCCAGCAGCATAGGGTCTCAAGAGACCCAGTACTTC. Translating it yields CASSIGSQETQYF.

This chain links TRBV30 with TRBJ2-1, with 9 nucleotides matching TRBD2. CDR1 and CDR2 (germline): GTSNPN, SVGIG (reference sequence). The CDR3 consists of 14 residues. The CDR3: CAEVGREGGNEQFF. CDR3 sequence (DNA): TGTGCAGAAGTAGGGCGGGAGGGGGGCAATGAGCAGTTCTTC.

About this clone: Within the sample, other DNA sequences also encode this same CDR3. The CDR3 is CASSFRDRGYEQYF. In DNA, the CDR3 is TGCGCCAGCAGCTTCCGGGACAGGGGGTACGAGCAGTACTTC. V is TRBV5-1 and J is TRBJ2-7; 11 bases agree with TRBD1. The germline CDR1 and CDR2 sequences are SGHRS and YFSETQ. The CDR3 contains 14 residues. V was pared by 2 bases and J by 4 bases, with 2 bases of the junction left unmatched.

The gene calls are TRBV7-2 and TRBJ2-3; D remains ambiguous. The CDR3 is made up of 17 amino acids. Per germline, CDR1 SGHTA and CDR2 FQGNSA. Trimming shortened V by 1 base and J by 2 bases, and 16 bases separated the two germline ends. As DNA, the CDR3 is TGTGCCAGCAGCTTAGGGCTGGGTGGCAGCCTCACAGATACGCAGTATTTT. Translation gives CASSLGLGGSLTDTQYF.

CDR3 sequence reads: CASSLAPSSGRVQETQYF. Here the CDR3 DNA reads TGTGCCAGCAGCTTAGCGCCCTCTAGCGGGAGGGTCCAAGAGACCCAGTACTTC. The chain couples TRBV7-6 to TRBJ2-5; 12 bases line up with TRBD2. The CDR3 length is 18 residues. Unmatched junction bases numbered 6, after V lost 0 bases and J lost 1 base. Germline CDR1 and CDR2: SGHVS and FNYEAQ.

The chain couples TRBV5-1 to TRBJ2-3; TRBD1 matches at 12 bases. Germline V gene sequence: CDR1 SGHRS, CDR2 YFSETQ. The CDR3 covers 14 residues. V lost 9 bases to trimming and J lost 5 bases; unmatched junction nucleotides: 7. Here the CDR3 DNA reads TGCGCCACCTCGGGACAGGGGGCTGGAGATACGCAGTATTTT. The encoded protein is CATSGQGAGDTQYF.

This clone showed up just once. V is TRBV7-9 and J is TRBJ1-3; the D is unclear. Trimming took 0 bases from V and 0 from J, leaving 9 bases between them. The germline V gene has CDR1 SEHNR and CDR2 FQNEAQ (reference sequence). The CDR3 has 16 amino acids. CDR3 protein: CASSLAGTDSGNTIYF. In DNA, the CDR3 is TGTGCCAGCAGCTTAGCGGGAACCGACTCTGGAAACACCATATATTTT. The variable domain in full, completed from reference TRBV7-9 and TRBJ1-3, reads DTGVSQNPRHKITKRGQNVTFRCDPISEHNRLYWYRQTLGQGPEFLTYFQNEAQLEKSRLLSDRFSAERPKGSFSTLEIQRTEQGDSAMYLCASSLAGTDSGNTIYFGEGSWLTVV.

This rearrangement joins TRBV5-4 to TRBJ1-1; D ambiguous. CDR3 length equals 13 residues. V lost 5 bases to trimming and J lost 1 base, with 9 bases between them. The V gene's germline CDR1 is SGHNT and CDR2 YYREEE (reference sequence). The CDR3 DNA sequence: TGTGCCAGCAGACTTCAAGGGAACACTGAAGCTTTCTTT. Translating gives CASRLQGNTEAFF.

CDR3 loop: CASSVGQGAIEQYF. DNA of the CDR3: TGTGCCAGTAGTGTGGGACAGGGGGCTATCGAGCAGTACTTC. The rearrangement joins TRBV19 to TRBJ2-7; 12 nucleotides line up with TRBD1. The CDR3 extends over 14 amino acids. The germline V gene has CDR1 LNHDA and CDR2 SQIVND (reference sequence). V lost 5 bases, J lost 6 bases, and 5 bases stayed unmatched.

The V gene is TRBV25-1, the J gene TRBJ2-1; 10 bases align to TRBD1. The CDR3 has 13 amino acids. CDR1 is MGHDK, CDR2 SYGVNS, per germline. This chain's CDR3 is CAALGQGYDEQFF. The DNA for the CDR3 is TGTGCTGCCCTGGGACAGGGGTACGATGAGCAGTTCTTC.

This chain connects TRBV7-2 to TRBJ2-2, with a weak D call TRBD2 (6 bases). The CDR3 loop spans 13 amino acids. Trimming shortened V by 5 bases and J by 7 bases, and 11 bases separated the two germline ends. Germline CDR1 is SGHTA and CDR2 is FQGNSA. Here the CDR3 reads CASSTDGGGELFF. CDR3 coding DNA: TGTGCCAGCAGCACCGACGGGGGCGGGGAGCTGTTTTTT.

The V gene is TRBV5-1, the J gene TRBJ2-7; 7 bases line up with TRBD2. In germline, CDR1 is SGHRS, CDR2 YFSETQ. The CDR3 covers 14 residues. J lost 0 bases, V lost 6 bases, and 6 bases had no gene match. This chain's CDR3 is CASTPGTTSYEQYF. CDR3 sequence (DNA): TGCGCCAGCACCCCCGGGACTACCTCCTACGAGCAGTACTTC.

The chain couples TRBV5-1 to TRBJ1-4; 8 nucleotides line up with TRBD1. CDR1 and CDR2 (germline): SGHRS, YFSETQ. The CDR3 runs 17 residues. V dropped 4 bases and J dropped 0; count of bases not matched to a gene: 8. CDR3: CASSQGQGRATNEKLFF. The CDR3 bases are TGCGCCAGCAGCCAAGGACAGGGCCGCGCAACTAATGAAAAACTGTTTTTT.

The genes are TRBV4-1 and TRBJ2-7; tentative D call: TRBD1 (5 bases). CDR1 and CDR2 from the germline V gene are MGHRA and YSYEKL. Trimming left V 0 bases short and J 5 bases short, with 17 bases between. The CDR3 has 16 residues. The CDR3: CASSQDWGQGYDEQYF. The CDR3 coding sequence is TGCGCCAGCAGCCAAGATTGGGGCCAGGGCTACGACGAGCAGTACTTC.

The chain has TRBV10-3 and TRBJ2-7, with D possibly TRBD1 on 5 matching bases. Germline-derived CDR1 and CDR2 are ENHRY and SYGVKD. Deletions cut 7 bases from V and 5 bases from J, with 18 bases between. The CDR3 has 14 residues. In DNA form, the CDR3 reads TGTGCCATCACCCCGGACAAAAAGCAGCACGAGCAGTACTTC. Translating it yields CAITPDKKQHEQYF.

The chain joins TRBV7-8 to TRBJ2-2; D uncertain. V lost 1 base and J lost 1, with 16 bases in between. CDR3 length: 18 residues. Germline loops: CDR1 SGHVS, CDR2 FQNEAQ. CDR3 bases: TGTGCCAGCAGCTTAGTCCGTAGCCAACTACGGAACACCGGGGAGCTGTTTTTT. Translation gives CASSLVRSQLRNTGELFF.

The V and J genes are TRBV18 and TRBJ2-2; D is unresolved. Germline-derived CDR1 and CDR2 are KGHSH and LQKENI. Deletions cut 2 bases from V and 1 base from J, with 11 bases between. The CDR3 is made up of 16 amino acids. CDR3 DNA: TGTGCCAGCTCACCATCCACAGCGTTGAACACCGGGGAGCTGTTTTTT. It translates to CASSPSTALNTGELFF.

CDR3: CASTAGASALDTQYF. The CDR3 DNA reads TGTGCCAGCACCGCCGGGGCTAGCGCCTTAGATACGCAGTATTTT. The chain uses TRBV9 and TRBJ2-3; tentatively, D is TRBD2 (6 bases). Trimming removed 6 bases from V and 5 bases from J, with 19 bases in between. The CDR3 length is 15 residues. Per the germline V gene, CDR1 is SGDLS and CDR2 is YYNGEE.

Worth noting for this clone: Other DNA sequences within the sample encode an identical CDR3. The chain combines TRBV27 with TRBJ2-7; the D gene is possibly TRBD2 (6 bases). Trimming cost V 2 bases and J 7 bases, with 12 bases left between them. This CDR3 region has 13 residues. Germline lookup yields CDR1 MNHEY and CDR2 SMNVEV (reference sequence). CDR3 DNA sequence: TGTGCCAGCAGTTTAACCGGGGAGGTAGAGCAGTACTTC. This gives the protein CASSLTGEVEQYF.

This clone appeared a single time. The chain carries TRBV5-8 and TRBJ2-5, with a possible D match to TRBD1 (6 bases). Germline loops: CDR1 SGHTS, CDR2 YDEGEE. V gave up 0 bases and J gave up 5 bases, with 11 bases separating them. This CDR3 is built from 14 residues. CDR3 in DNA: TGTGCCAGCAGCTTGGTTCAGGGGCCGGAGACCCAGTACTTC. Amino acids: CASSLVQGPETQYF.

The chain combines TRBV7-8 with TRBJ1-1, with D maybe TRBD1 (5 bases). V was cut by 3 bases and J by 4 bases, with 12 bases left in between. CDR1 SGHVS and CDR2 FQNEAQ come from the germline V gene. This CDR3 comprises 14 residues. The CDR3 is CASSLGLPGTEAFF. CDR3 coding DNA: TGTGCCAGCAGCTTGGGGCTTCCGGGCACTGAAGCTTTCTTT.

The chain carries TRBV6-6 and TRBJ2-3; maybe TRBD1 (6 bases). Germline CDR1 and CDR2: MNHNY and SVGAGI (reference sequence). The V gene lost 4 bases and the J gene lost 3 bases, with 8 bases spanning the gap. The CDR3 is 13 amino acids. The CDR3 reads CASSWTDTDTQYF. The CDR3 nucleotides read TGTGCCAGCAGTTGGACAGATACAGATACGCAGTATTTT.

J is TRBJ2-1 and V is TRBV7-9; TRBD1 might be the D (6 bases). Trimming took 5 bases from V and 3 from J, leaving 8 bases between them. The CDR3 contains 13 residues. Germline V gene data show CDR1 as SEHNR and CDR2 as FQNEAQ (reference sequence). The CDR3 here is CASSHRVYNEQFF. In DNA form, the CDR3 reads TGTGCCAGCAGCCACAGGGTCTACAATGAGCAGTTCTTC.

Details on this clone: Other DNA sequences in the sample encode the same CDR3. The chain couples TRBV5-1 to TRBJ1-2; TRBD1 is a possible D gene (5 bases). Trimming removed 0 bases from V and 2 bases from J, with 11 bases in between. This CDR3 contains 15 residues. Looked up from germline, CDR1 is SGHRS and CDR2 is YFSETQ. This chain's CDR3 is CASSLAGLGNYGYTF. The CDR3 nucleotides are TGCGCCAGCAGCTTGGCAGGGTTGGGCAACTATGGCTACACCTTC.

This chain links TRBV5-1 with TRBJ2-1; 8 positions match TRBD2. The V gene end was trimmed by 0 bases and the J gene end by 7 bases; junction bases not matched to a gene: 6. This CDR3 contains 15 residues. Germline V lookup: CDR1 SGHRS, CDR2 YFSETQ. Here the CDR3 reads CASSLVSGGPNEQFF. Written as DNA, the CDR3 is TGCGCCAGCAGCTTGGTCTCGGGAGGGCCGAATGAGCAGTTCTTC. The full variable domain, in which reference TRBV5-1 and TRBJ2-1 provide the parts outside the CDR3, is KAGVTQTPRYLIKTRGQQVTLSCSPISGHRSVSWYQQTPGQGLQFLFEYFSETQRNKGNFPGRFSGRQFSNSRSEMNVSTLELGDSALYLCASSLVSGGPNEQFFGPGTRLTVL.